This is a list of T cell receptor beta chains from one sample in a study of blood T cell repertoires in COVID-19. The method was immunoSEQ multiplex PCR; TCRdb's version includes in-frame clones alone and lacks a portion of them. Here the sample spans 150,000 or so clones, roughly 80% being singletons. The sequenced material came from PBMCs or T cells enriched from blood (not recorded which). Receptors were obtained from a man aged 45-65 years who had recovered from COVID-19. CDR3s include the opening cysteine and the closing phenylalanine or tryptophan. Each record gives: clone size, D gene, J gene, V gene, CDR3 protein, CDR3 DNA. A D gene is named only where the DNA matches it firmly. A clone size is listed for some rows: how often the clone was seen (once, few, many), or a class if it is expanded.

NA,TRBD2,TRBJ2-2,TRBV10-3,CAIRDRGGLGVAGELFF,TGTGCCATCAGGGACAGAGGGGGACTAGGGGTGGCCGGGGAGCTGTTTTTT
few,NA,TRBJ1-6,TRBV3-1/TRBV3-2,CASSQARLFGFNSPLHF,TGTGCCAGCAGCCAAGCTAGACTGTTTGGATTTAATTCACCCCTCCACTTT
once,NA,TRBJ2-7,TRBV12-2,CASRLPGILLCYEQYF,TGTGCAAGTCGCCTCCCGGGAATTCTATTATGTTACGAGCAGTACTTC
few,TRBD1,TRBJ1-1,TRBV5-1,CASSSGQGNTEAFF,TGCGCCAGCAGCTCGGGACAGGGGAACACTGAAGCTTTCTTT
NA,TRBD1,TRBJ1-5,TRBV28,CASRGQSNNQPQHF,TGTGCCAGCAGGGGACAGAGCAACAATCAGCCCCAGCATTTT
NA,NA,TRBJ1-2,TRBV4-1,CASSQGRDYGYTF,TGCGCCAGCAGCCAAGGACGGGACTATGGCTACACCTTC
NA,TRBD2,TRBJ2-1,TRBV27,CASSRTSGAFGNEQFF,TGTGCCAGCAGCAGGACTAGCGGGGCCTTCGGGAATGAGCAGTTCTTC
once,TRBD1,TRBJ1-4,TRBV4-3,CASSQDPAGTGGEKLFF,TGCGCCAGCAGCCAAGACCCCGCGGGGACAGGAGGTGAAAAACTGTTTTTT
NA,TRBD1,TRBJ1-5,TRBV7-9,CASSLAGQGINQPQHF,TGTGCCAGCAGCTTAGCGGGACAGGGTATCAATCAGCCCCAGCATTTT
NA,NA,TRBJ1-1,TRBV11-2,CASSLRVAAEAFF,TGTGCCAGCAGCTTGCGGGTAGCGGCTGAAGCTTTCTTT
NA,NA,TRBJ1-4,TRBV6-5,CASILGGAGEKLFF,TGTGCCAGCATATTAGGGGGGGCTGGTGAAAAACTGTTTTTT
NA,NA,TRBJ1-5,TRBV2,CASKFEEGRNQPQHF,TGTGCCAGCAAATTTGAGGAGGGTAGAAATCAGCCCCAGCATTTT
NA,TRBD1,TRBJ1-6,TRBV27,CASSLSRDRGRGSPLHF,TGTGCCAGCAGTTTATCCCGGGACAGGGGGCGCGGGTCACCCCTCCACTTT
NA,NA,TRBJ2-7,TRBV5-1,CASSPGQTYEQYF,TGCGCCAGCAGCCCTGGACAGACCTACGAGCAGTACTTC
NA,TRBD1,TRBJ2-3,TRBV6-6,CASSSRTGSSTDTQYF,TGTGCCAGCAGTTCCAGGACAGGCTCTAGCACAGATACGCAGTATTTT
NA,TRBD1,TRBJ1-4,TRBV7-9,CASSPDRGESEKLFF,TGTGCCAGCAGCCCCGACAGGGGTGAAAGCGAAAAACTGTTTTTT
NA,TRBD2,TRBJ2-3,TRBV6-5,CASSPGGSADTQYF,TGTGCCAGCAGTCCCGGGGGGAGTGCAGATACGCAGTATTTT
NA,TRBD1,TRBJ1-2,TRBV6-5,CASSYGTGGYGYTF,TGTGCCAGCAGTTACGGAACAGGGGGTTATGGCTACACCTTC
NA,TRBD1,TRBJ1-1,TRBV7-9,CASSFQGADTEAFF,TGTGCCAGCAGCTTTCAGGGGGCGGACACTGAAGCTTTCTTT
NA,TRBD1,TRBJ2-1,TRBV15,CATSRDLGQGNDEQFF,TGTGCCACCAGCAGAGATCTGGGACAGGGTAACGATGAGCAGTTCTTC
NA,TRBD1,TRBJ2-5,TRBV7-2,CASSFPGTGPQTQYF,TGTGCCAGCAGCTTTCCCGGGACAGGGCCCCAGACCCAGTACTTC
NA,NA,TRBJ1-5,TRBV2,CASSQNQGNNQPQHF,TGTGCCAGCAGTCAAAATCAGGGTAACAATCAGCCCCAGCATTTT
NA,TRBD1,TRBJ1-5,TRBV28,CASSLDRGNQPQHF,TGTGCCAGCAGTTTGGACAGGGGGAATCAGCCCCAGCATTTT
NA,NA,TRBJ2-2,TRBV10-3,CAIHRDMNTGELFF,TGTGCCATCCACCGGGACATGAACACCGGGGAGCTGTTTTTT
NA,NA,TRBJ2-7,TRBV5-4,CASSLEGRGSYEQYF,TGTGCCAGCAGCTTGGAAGGCAGGGGTTCCTACGAGCAGTACTTC
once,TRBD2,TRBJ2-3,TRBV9,CASSPNSGGVDTQYF,TGTGCCAGCAGCCCCAATAGCGGGGGAGTGGATACGCAGTATTTT
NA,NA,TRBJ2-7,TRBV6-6,CAADVGAGSSYEQYF,TGTGCCGCCGACGTTGGGGCAGGCAGCTCCTACGAGCAGTACTTC
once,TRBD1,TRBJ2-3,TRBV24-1,CATSKARGPERTDTQYF,TGTGCCACCAGTAAAGCCAGGGGGCCGGAGAGAACAGATACGCAGTATTTT